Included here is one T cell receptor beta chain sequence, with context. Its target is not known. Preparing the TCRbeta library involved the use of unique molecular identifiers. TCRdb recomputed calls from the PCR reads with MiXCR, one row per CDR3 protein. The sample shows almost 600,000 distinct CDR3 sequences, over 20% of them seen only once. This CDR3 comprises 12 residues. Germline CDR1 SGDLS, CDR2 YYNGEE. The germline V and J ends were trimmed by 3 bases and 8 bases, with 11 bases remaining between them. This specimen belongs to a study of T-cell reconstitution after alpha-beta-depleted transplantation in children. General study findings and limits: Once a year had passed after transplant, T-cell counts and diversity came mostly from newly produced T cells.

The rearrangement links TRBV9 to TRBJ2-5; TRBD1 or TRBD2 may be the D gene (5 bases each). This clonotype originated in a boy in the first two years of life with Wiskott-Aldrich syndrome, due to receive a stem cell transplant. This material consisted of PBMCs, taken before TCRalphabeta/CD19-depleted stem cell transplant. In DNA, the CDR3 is TGTGCCAGCAGCGGGGACCAGAGAACCCAGTACTTC. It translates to CASSGDQRTQYF.